This T cell receptor (beta chain) was profiled in a study of human T cells and chemical hapten exposure. Study-level background: Recorded diagnoses among the mostly female patients were alopecia areata, totalis or universalis.

The time point is: patch test 2, 6 weeks after DPC sensitization. Treatment here: therapeutic diphenylcyclopropenone sensitization with weekly scalp DPC. Trimming cost V 5 bases and J 4 bases; bases outside gene matches: 6. The CDR3 has 15 amino acids. Germline assignment: CDR1 ENHRY and CDR2 SYGVKD. TCRdb analysed the RACE reads with MiXCR anew, one entry per CDR3 protein. The data contain 95,000 or so distinct CDR3 sequences, approximately 10% of them seen just once; the ten biggest clones take up approximately 3.4%. The V call is TRBV10-3, the J call TRBJ1-1, with 11 bases lining up with TRBD1. The sequencing used whole blood, collected in connection with sensitization to the hapten diphenylcyclopropenone (DPC). The source is a woman in her thirties or forties with alopecia areata. Some clones in this sample may be carry-over from other donors' samples. CDR3: CAISSSGQGGTEAFF. CDR3 sequence (DNA): TGTGCCATCAGTTCATCGGGACAGGGGGGCACTGAAGCTTTCTTT.